Below, 32 T cell receptor beta chains from the same sample are listed, as sequenced in a study of blood T cell repertoires in COVID-19. TCRdb's table, derived via immunoSEQ multiplex PCR, lists solely in-frame clones and lacks some. There are 200,000 to 250,000 clones in the sample; more than 75% occur only once, and 3% to 3.5% lies in the top ten. Sequenced material: peripheral blood. The receptors here all came from a man aged 55 to 70 with acute or convalescent COVID-19.

This sequence joins TRBV3-1 (or the pseudogene TRBV3-2) and TRBJ1-6, with 12 bases lining up with TRBD1. There are 16 residues in the CDR3. Germline V CDR1 and CDR2: LGHDT, YNNKEL (reference sequence). The ends lost 5 bases at V and 8 bases at J; junction bases unmatched: 7. The CDR3 coding sequence is TGTGCCAGCAGCGCCCGGGACAGGGGGCTGGATTCACCCCTCCACTTT. It translates to CASSARDRGLDSPLHF.

V usage is TRBV2 and J usage is TRBJ2-2; 7 positions match TRBD2. CDR1 SNHLY and CDR2 FYNNEI come from the germline V gene. J lost 1 base, V lost 3 bases, and 8 bases had no gene match. The CDR3 contains 17 residues. CDR3 coding DNA: TGTGCCAGCAGTGAGTACAAGACTAGCCTGAACACCGGGGAGCTGTTTTTT. Protein: CASSEYKTSLNTGELFF.

V is TRBV4-3 and J is TRBJ2-5; D remains unclear. V was clipped by 1 base and J by 2 bases, with 11 bases between them. This CDR3 has 15 amino acids. In germline, CDR1 is LGHNA, CDR2 YSLEER. CDR3 in DNA: TGCGCCAGCAGCCAAGGAGGCGGATTTCAAGAGACCCAGTACTTC. Translated, it gives CASSQGGGFQETQYF.

V gene TRBV14 combines with J gene TRBJ2-1; 11 positions agree with TRBD2. Trimming took 1 base from V and 6 from J; bases not matched to a gene: 5. Germline V gene sequence: CDR1 SGHDN, CDR2 FVKESK. The CDR3 has 16 amino acids. The CDR3 is CASSQVPLAGGNEQFF. In DNA form, the CDR3 reads TGTGCCAGCAGCCAAGTCCCCCTAGCGGGGGGCAATGAGCAGTTCTTC.

The chain joins TRBV28 to TRBJ1-6; tentative D call: TRBD1 (5 bases). The CDR3 is 14 amino acids. From germline, CDR1 is MDHEN and CDR2 SYDVKM. V lost 2 bases to trimming and J lost 7 bases, with 9 bases between them. The CDR3 is CASSLGAANSPLHF. CDR3 nucleotides: TGTGCCAGCAGTTTAGGGGCGGCCAATTCACCCCTCCACTTT.

The V and J genes are TRBV6-6 and TRBJ2-7, with D maybe TRBD1 (5 bases). CDR1 MNHNY and CDR2 SVGAGI come from the germline V gene (reference sequence). V gave up 6 bases and J gave up 0 bases, with 15 bases separating them. The CDR3 contains 15 residues. The chain's CDR3 is CASSKQEPSSYEQYF. The CDR3 region has the DNA TGTGCCAGCAGCAAACAGGAGCCGAGCTCCTACGAGCAGTACTTC.

The chain employs TRBV6-5 and TRBJ2-2, with D maybe TRBD1 (6 bases). V shed 5 bases and J shed 6 bases, with 7 bases lying between them. Germline V lookup: CDR1 MNHEY, CDR2 SVGAGI. This CDR3 has 12 residues. Written as DNA, the CDR3 is TGTGCCAGCAGTAACAGGGCCGGGGAGCTGTTTTTT. It codes for CASSNRAGELFF.

The chain carries TRBV5-1 and TRBJ1-3; 8 bases are a match to TRBD1. This CDR3 has 16 residues. V lost 3 bases, J lost 4 bases, and 9 bases stayed unmatched. Germline V gene sequence: CDR1 SGHRS, CDR2 YFSETQ. In DNA form, the CDR3 reads TGCGCCAGCAGCTCAACAGGGGGTCTTTTAGGAAACACCATATATTTT. It translates to CASSSTGGLLGNTIYF.

The chain has TRBV5-1 and TRBJ2-7, with TRBD1 identical over 10 bases. The germline CDR1 and CDR2 sequences are SGHRS and YFSETQ. The length of the CDR3 is 14 residues. Trimming cost V 0 bases and J 5 bases; bases outside gene matches: 2. The CDR3 is CASSLGDRGNEQYF. CDR3 nucleotide sequence: TGCGCCAGCAGCTTGGGGGACAGGGGTAACGAGCAGTACTTC.

The rearrangement links TRBV3-1 (or the pseudogene TRBV3-2) to TRBJ1-5; 8 bases fit TRBD1. The CDR3 sequence is 16 residues long. Trimming removed 1 base from V and 3 bases from J; junction bases left unmatched: 5. From germline, CDR1 is LGHDT and CDR2 YNNKEL (reference sequence). The CDR3 spells CASSQGQGSTNQPQHF. CDR3 nucleotide sequence: TGTGCCAGCAGCCAAGGACAGGGGTCGACCAATCAGCCCCAGCATTTT.

This clone was found a few times. CDR3 DNA sequence: TGTGCCAGCAGCTCAGACTCCTATAATTCACCCCTCCACTTT. This encodes CASSSDSYNSPLHF. The chain couples TRBV5-4 to TRBJ1-6; D call uncertain. Between the trimmed V and J ends, which lost 3 bases and 0 bases, there was a span of 4 bases. Germline CDR1 and CDR2: SGHNT and YYREEE (reference sequence). CDR3 length: 14 residues.

The CDR3 sequence is CASSSGDRANSPLHF. CDR3 in DNA: TGTGCCAGCAGCTCCGGGGACAGGGCCAATTCACCCCTCCACTTT. The chain carries TRBV7-2 and TRBJ1-6; TRBD1 matches 9 bases. The CDR3 has 15 residues. Per germline, CDR1 SGHTA and CDR2 FQGNSA. J was trimmed by 7 bases and V by 4 bases; bases with no gene match: 5. The full variable domain, completed using reference TRBV7-2 and TRBJ1-6, is GAGVSQSPSNKVTEKGKDVELRCDPISGHTALYWYRQSLGQGLEFLIYFQGNSAPDKSGLPSDRFSAERTGGSVSTLTIQRTQQEDSAVYLCASSSGDRANSPLHFGNGTRLTVT.

The chain recombines TRBV19 with TRBJ2-2; TRBD2 matches 10 bases. V gave up 5 bases and J gave up 3 bases; unmatched junction bases: 3. CDR1 is LNHDA, CDR2 SQIVND, per germline (reference sequence). The CDR3 is 15 residues long. CDR3: CASSGLAGDTGELFF. The CDR3 DNA is TGTGCCAGTAGTGGGCTAGCGGGGGACACCGGGGAGCTGTTTTTT.

The V call is TRBV9, the J call TRBJ1-1; no clear D. V lost 3 bases and J 2 bases, leaving 11 bases between the germline ends. Germline V lookup: CDR1 SGDLS, CDR2 YYNGEE. The length of the CDR3 is 14 residues. CDR3 sequence (DNA): TGTGCCAGCAGCGGCGGCACCTTTAACACTGAAGCTTTCTTT. Translated: CASSGGTFNTEAFF.

V is TRBV19 and J is TRBJ2-1; D is perhaps TRBD2 (6 bases). Looked up from germline, CDR1 is LNHDA and CDR2 is SQIVND (reference sequence). CDR3 length: 14 residues. V dropped 9 bases and J dropped 7 bases, with 19 bases sitting between them. The CDR3 DNA reads TGTGCCAGCGGAGGGGCTAGCGCTCGGAATGAGCAGTTCTTC. This translates into CASGGASARNEQFF. The entire variable domain, with the rest obtained from reference TRBV19 and TRBJ2-1, is as follows: DGGITQSPKYLFRKEGQNVTLSCEQNLNHDAMYWYRQDPGQGLRLIYYSQIVNDFQKGDIAEGYSVSREKKESFPLTVTSAQKNPTAFYLCASGGASARNEQFFGPGTRLTVL.

The J gene is TRBJ2-2, the V gene TRBV11-2; 8 bases fit TRBD1. Per germline, CDR1 SGHAT and CDR2 FQNNGV. The CDR3 is made up of 14 amino acids. The V segment lost 5 bases and the J segment 5 bases; nucleotides outside the gene matches: 4. The CDR3: CASSPGQGTGELFF. The CDR3 region has the DNA TGTGCCAGCAGCCCTGGACAGGGAACCGGGGAGCTGTTTTTT.

This clone was observed a handful of times. The gene calls are TRBV7-2 and TRBJ1-2, with 12 nucleotides matching TRBD1. Germline V gene sequence: CDR1 SGHTA, CDR2 FQGNSA. This CDR3 is built from 14 residues. Trimming at V came to 6 bases and at J to 5 bases, leaving 4 bases not matched to a gene. The CDR3 loop is CASSRDRGLYGYTF. CDR3 coding DNA: TGTGCCAGCAGTAGGGACAGGGGGCTGTATGGCTACACCTTC.

The chain carries TRBV18 and TRBJ2-3; D is possibly TRBD2 (6 bases). V lost 6 bases, J lost 4 bases, and 20 bases lay in between. This CDR3 is built from 16 residues. Per germline, CDR1 KGHSH and CDR2 LQKENI. In nucleotides, the CDR3 is TGTGCCAGCTCCCCCGAATTTAGGGGAGGCCCAGATACGCAGTATTTT. Amino acids: CASSPEFRGGPDTQYF.

This chain connects TRBV30 to TRBJ1-2; TRBD1 agrees at 9 bases. Germline V gives CDR1 GTSNPN, CDR2 SVGIG (reference sequence). The CDR3 contains 13 residues. The V gene end was trimmed by 2 bases and the J gene end by 4 bases; junction bases not matched to a gene: 2. The CDR3 sequence: CAWSTGGGYGYTF. In DNA, the CDR3 is TGTGCCTGGAGTACAGGGGGCGGCTATGGCTACACCTTC.

This clone showed up just a few times. This chain uses TRBV19 with TRBJ2-1, with 7 positions matching TRBD2. Germline V gene sequence: CDR1 LNHDA, CDR2 SQIVND (reference sequence). V gave up 10 bases and J gave up 7 bases; unmatched junction bases: 10. This CDR3 has 13 amino acids. DNA of the CDR3: TGTGCCACTGAGGCGGGGGTTAAGAATGAGCAGTTCTTC. Its translation is CATEAGVKNEQFF.

The V gene is TRBV7-9, the J gene TRBJ2-3, with 8 bases identical to TRBD1. CDR1 is SEHNR and CDR2 is FQNEAQ in the germline V gene (reference sequence). V trimming: 8 bases; J trimming: 12 bases; junction bases outside the gene matches: 10. The CDR3 is made up of 12 amino acids. The CDR3 DNA is TGTGCCAGCGAGTACCAGGCAGGGGGCCAGTATTTT. It codes for CASEYQAGGQYF.

The J gene is TRBJ1-5, the V gene TRBV19, with 9 positions matching TRBD1. Looked up from germline, CDR1 is LNHDA and CDR2 is SQIVND (reference sequence). This CDR3 has 15 amino acids. V trimming: 5 bases; J trimming: 6 bases; junction bases outside the gene matches: 8. The CDR3: CASSLRDRVGQPQHF. DNA of the CDR3: TGTGCCAGTAGTCTCCGGGACAGGGTAGGTCAGCCCCAGCATTTT.

V is TRBV7-9 and J is TRBJ1-2, with TRBD1 as a possible D gene (6 bases). The V and J ends lost 5 bases and 2 bases respectively, with 18 bases between them. Germline CDR1 is SEHNR and CDR2 is FQNEAQ (reference sequence). The CDR3 consists of 16 residues. The CDR3 loop is CASSPDRSGFNYGYTF. In DNA, the CDR3 is TGTGCCAGCAGCCCTGACAGGTCGGGGTTCAACTATGGCTACACCTTC.

The J gene is TRBJ1-3, the V gene TRBV5-1; a possible D gene is TRBD1 (5 bases). Trimming left V 3 bases short and J 0 bases short, with 13 bases between. The CDR3 has 16 amino acids. CDR1 SGHRS and CDR2 YFSETQ come from the germline V gene. Here the CDR3 DNA reads TGCGCCAGCAGCTCCGGGGGAAGGCTCTCTGGAAACACCATATATTTT. It encodes CASSSGGRLSGNTIYF.

The chain has TRBV19 and TRBJ2-2, with 7 bases lining up with TRBD1. CDR1 and CDR2 (germline): LNHDA, SQIVND (reference sequence). The CDR3 extends over 16 amino acids. J lost 0 bases, V lost 6 bases, and 7 bases had no gene match. In nucleotides, the CDR3 is TGTGCCAGTAGGACCAGGGGGTTAGCGAACACCGGGGAGCTGTTTTTT. Protein sequence: CASRTRGLANTGELFF.

The rearrangement links TRBV5-5 to TRBJ2-3; D is possibly TRBD1 (5 bases). Per the germline V gene, CDR1 is SGHKS and CDR2 is YYEKEE (reference sequence). The CDR3 is 14 residues long. Trimming pared 0 bases from V and 1 base from J, leaving 6 bases between. The CDR3 DNA follows: TGTGCCAGCAGCTTGGAAGGGGGCACAGATACGCAGTATTTT. Residues: CASSLEGGTDTQYF.

The genes are TRBV7-9 and TRBJ2-7; D perhaps matches TRBD1 (6 bases). The V end was cut by 5 bases, the J end by 4 bases, with 12 bases between. Germline-derived CDR1 and CDR2 are SEHNR and FQNEAQ (reference sequence). The CDR3 covers 13 residues. In nucleotides, the CDR3 is TGTGCCAGCAGCCGGACAGCTGGTTACGAGCAGTACTTC. Amino acids: CASSRTAGYEQYF.

This rearrangement joins TRBV27 to TRBJ2-7; 8 bases align to TRBD1. The V gene's germline CDR1 is MNHEY and CDR2 SMNVEV (reference sequence). Trimming at V came to 5 bases and at J to 9 bases, leaving 15 bases not matched to a gene. CDR3 length: 15 amino acids. This chain's CDR3 is CASSPGPGGPVGQYF. The CDR3 bases are TGTGCCAGCAGTCCAGGCCCAGGGGGCCCCGTCGGGCAGTACTTC.

The V gene is TRBV6-5, the J gene TRBJ1-2; the D is unclear. V was shortened by 7 bases and J by 2 bases, with 14 bases between the two germline ends. CDR1 is MNHEY and CDR2 is SVGAGI in the germline V gene. The CDR3 length is 14 residues. In nucleotides, the CDR3 is TGTGCCAGCAAGTATCGCGAAGCCAACTATGGCTACACCTTC. Its translation: CASKYREANYGYTF.

The V gene is TRBV5-1, the J gene TRBJ2-1, with 10 nucleotides matching TRBD1. This CDR3 comprises 17 residues. Germline assignment: CDR1 SGHRS and CDR2 YFSETQ. Trimming took 4 bases from V and 0 from J; bases not matched to a gene: 7. CDR3 sequence (DNA): TGCGCCAGCAGCCACCGACAGGGGGCTATCTCCTACAATGAGCAGTTCTTC. It encodes CASSHRQGAISYNEQFF. The full variable domain, with the rest looked up from reference TRBV5-1 and TRBJ2-1, is KAGVTQTPRYLIKTRGQQVTLSCSPISGHRSVSWYQQTPGQGLQFLFEYFSETQRNKGNFPGRFSGRQFSNSRSEMNVSTLELGDSALYLCASSHRQGAISYNEQFFGPGTRLTVL.

This chain uses TRBV7-2 with TRBJ1-2, with TRBD1 as a possible D gene (5 bases). The germline V and J ends were trimmed by 4 bases and 8 bases, with 14 bases remaining between them. CDR1 SGHTA and CDR2 FQGNSA come from the germline V gene. The CDR3 spans 13 residues. CDR3 sequence reads: CASSSRADPGYTF. The CDR3 DNA reads as TGTGCCAGCAGCTCCAGGGCGGACCCCGGCTACACCTTC.

The V and J genes are TRBV24-1 and TRBJ2-3, with D possibly matching TRBD1 (5 bases). V was cut by 4 bases and J by 2 bases, with 12 bases left in between. This CDR3 region has 15 residues. CDR1 is KGHDR, CDR2 SFDVKD, per germline. CDR3 nucleotide sequence: TGTGCCACCAGTGACACTGACAGACCCACAGATACGCAGTATTTT. Translation gives CATSDTDRPTDTQYF.